This T cell receptor beta chain was captured by sequencing in a study of blood T cell repertoires in COVID-19 (dated by TCRdb to 2018 to 2021). Study-level background: Samples covering the acute and convalescent phases of COVID-19 were provided by collaborators in the United States, Italy and Spain. HLA class I and class II types, where available, came from metadata supplied by the sample provider rather than from assay-based typing. The samples were drawn from the first 160 participants of the ongoing ImmuneRACE study and from 950 to 1,500 subjects provided by 6 global collaborators. The dataset comprised deeply sampled blood TCRbeta repertoires from subjects exposed to, actively infected with, or recovered from COVID-19. The repertoires were released in a freely available public database meant as a resource for research on the immune response to SARS-CoV-2. The prospective study material was composed of cDNA or gDNA derived from T cells, B-cell-depleted T cells, or PBMCs. Sample metadata almost always included a de-identified subject ID, COVID-19 status, age in years and sex. Overall study outcomes, separate from this receptor: The quantity of clinical and demographic metadata differed by source and by participant and was supplied without curation.

Counted from cysteine to phenylalanine, this CDR3 has 17 amino acids. Only the CDR3 portion is preserved as DNA: 51 bases, with reading frame beginning at the first base. V loses 4 bases of germline sequence and J loses 2 bases, and the interval between the two ends is 19 bases. The germline V gene (reference sequence) sets CDR1 to LGHDT and CDR2 to YNNKEL. TCRbeta CDR3 regions were amplified from genomic DNA using the immunoSEQ Assay, a bias-controlled multiplex PCR. The study's own analysis went as follows. The number of nucleated cells in each sample was estimated from the amplification of reference gene primers within the assay. To quantify the absolute abundance of each unique TCRbeta CDR3 rearrangement, sequence reads were collapsed and filtered. For each sample, productive Simpson clonality was calculated as the square root of Simpson's diversity index across productive rearrangements. Here the immuneACCESS table is served through TCRdb, limited to in-frame sequences with V and J called. Missing clones are a known gap in these copies; in checked studies unresolved V genes cover under half, and the rest lacks a known reason. V and J calls and clone size follow that table, whereas D and trimming were derived from the DNA. This sample gives approximately 210,000 clones in total; 83% of them show up just once. The top ten clonotypes cover 2% to 3% of the sample.

On this clone: Its antigen specificity is not known. No base quality information exists; no much larger clone differs at one position.

The collaborating institutions used their own protocols to collect whole blood in K2EDTA tubes. Collaborator samples were shipped for TCRbeta analysis as frozen whole blood, isolated PBMCs, or DNA extracted from either sample type. This TCR was recovered from a woman in her 40s with active or convalescent COVID-19. The V and J genes are TRBV3-1 (or the pseudogene TRBV3-2) and TRBJ2-3, with a weak D call of TRBD2 (5 bases match). The sequenced material came from peripheral blood. The CDR3 protein is CASSLGVFDATTDTQYF. The DNA sequence is TGTGCCAGCAGCCTCGGGGTATTCGACGCCACCACAGATACGCAGTATTTT.